This T cell receptor (beta chain) came from a study of neurological immune-mediated disorders. The study's findings and limits: Healthy controls had more TCR clonal expansion than multiple sclerosis, which showed the least, whereas HTLV-1-associated myelopathy showed the most.

Germline assignment: CDR1 SEHNR and CDR2 FQNEAQ (reference sequence). CDR3 length: 13 residues. Trimming took 7 bases from V and 2 from J, leaving 9 bases between them. This clonotype was seen many times. Antigen: not known. Synthesis of cDNA was accomplished via 5'RACE employing 10-nucleotide random UMIs. TCRdb re-called the 5' RACE reads with MiXCR, one entry per CDR3 protein. This table has tens of thousands of distinct CDR3 sequences, nearly 3.5% appearing once. This clonotype originated in a man aged 35 to 55 with multiple sclerosis. The sequencing sample was made of PBMCs. V usage is TRBV7-9 and J usage is TRBJ2-1; D not resolved. In nucleotides, the CDR3 is TGTGCCAGCAAAAGGCCAACCTACAATGAGCAGTTCTTC. This encodes CASKRPTYNEQFF.